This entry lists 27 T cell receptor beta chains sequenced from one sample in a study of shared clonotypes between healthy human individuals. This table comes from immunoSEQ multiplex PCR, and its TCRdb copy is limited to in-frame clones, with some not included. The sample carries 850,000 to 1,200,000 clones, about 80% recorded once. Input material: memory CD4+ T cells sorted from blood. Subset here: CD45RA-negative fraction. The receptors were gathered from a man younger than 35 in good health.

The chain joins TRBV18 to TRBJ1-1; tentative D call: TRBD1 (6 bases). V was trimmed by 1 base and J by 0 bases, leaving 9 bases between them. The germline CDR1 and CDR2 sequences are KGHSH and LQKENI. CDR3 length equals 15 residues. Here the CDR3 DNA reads TGTGCCAGCTCACCACGTGCAGGGGTGAACACTGAAGCTTTCTTT. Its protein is CASSPRAGVNTEAFF.

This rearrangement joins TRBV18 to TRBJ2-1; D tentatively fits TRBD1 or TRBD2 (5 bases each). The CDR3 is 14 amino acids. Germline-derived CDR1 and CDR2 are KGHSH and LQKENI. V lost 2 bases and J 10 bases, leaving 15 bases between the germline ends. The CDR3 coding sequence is TGTGCCAGCTCACCAAAAGGGACCTTTGGGGAGCAGTTCTTC. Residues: CASSPKGTFGEQFF.

CDR3 coding DNA: TGTGCCACCGCGCACCCCACTAGCGAACGGGACAATACGCAGTATTTT. This sequence encodes CATAHPTSERDNTQYF. The chain couples TRBV2 to TRBJ2-3; the D gene is possibly TRBD2 (7 bases). This CDR3 has 16 amino acids. The V end was cut by 10 bases, the J end by 7 bases, with 27 bases between. Germline loops: CDR1 SNHLY, CDR2 FYNNEI.

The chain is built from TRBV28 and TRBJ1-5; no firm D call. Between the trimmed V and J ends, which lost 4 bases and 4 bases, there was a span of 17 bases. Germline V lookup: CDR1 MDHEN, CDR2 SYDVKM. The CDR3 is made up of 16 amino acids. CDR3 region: CASSSNIRRSNQPQHF. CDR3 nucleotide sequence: TGTGCCAGCAGTTCAAATATTCGGCGGTCAAATCAGCCCCAGCATTTT.

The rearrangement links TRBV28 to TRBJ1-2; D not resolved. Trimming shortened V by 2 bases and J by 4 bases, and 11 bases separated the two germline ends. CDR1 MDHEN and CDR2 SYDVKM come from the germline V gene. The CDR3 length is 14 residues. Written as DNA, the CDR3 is TGTGCCAGCAGTTTAGCGGGGAGTGGCTATGGCTACACCTTC. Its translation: CASSLAGSGYGYTF.

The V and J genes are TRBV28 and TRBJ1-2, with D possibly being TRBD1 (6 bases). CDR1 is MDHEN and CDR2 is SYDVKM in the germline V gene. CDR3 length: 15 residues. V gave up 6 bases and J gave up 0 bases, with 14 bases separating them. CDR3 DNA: TGTGCCAGCAGCTCCAGACAGGCCGCTAACTATGGCTACACCTTC. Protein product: CASSSRQAANYGYTF.

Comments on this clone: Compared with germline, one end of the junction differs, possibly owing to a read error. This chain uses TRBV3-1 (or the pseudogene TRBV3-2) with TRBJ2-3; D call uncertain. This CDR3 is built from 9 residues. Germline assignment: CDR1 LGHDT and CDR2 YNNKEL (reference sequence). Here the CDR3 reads CATRVDFQF. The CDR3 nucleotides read TGTGCCACCCGGGTCGACTTTCAATTT.

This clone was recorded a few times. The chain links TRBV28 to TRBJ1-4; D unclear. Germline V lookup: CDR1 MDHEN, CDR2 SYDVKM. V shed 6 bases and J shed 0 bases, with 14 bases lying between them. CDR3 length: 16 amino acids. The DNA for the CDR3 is TGTGCCAGCAGACCGTGGGAGTCAGCAACTAATGAAAAACTGTTTTTT. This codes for CASRPWESATNEKLFF.

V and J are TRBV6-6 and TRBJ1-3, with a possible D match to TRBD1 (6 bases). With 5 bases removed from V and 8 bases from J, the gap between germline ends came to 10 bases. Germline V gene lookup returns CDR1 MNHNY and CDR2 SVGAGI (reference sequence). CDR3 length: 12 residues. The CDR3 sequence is CASSPRTDTIYF. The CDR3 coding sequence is TGTGCCAGCAGTCCTAGGACAGACACCATATATTTT.

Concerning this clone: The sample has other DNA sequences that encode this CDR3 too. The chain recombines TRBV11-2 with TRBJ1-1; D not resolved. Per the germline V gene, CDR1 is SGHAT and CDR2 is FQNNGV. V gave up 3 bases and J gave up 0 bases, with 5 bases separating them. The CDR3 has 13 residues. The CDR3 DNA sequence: TGTGCCAGCAGCTTGGGATTGAACACTGAAGCTTTCTTT. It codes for CASSLGLNTEAFF.

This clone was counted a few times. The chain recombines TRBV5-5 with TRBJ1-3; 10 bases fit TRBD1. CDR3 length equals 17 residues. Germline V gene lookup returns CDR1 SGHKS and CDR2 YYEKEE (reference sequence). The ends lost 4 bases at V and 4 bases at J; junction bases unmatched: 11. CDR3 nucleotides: TGTGCCAGCAGCCTCGACTCCGGGACAGGGGTCGGAAACACCATATATTTT. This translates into CASSLDSGTGVGNTIYF.

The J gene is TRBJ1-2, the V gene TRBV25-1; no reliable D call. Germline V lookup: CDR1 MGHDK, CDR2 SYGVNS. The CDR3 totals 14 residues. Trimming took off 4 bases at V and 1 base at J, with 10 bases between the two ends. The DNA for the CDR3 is TGTGCCAGCAGTGGTTTGGGCAATAACTATGGCTACACCTTC. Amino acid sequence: CASSGLGNNYGYTF.

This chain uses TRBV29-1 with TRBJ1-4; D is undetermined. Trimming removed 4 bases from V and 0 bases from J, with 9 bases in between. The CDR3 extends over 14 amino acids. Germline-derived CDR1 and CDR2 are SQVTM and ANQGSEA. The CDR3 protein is CSVGGPSTNEKLFF. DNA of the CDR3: TGCAGCGTTGGAGGACCCTCAACTAATGAAAAACTGTTTTTT.

The CDR3 nucleotides are TGTGCCAGCAGCTTCGGGAGCGGGGGTCAAGAGACCCAGTACTTC. The encoded protein is CASSFGSGGQETQYF. The chain has TRBV2 and TRBJ2-5, with 8 positions matching TRBD2. This CDR3 is 15 amino acids long. The germline V gene encodes CDR1 SNHLY and CDR2 FYNNEI. V was clipped by 6 bases and J by 2 bases; unmatched bases: 8.

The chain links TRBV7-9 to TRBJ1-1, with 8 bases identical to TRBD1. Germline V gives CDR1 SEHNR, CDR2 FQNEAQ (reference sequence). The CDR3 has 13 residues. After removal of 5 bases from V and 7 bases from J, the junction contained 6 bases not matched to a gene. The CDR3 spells CASSVQGAGEAFF. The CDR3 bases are TGTGCCAGCAGCGTCCAGGGGGCGGGTGAAGCTTTCTTT.

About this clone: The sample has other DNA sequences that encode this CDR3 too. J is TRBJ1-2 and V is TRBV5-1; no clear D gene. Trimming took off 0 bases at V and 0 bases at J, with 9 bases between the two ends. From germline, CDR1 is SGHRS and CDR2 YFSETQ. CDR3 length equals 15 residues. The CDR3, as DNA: TGCGCCAGCAGCTTGGGGCAGGAGACTAACTATGGCTACACCTTC. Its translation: CASSLGQETNYGYTF.

This chain's CDR3 is CASSPPMSGNTGELFF. In nucleotides, the CDR3 is TGCGCCAGCAGCCCGCCCATGAGCGGGAACACCGGGGAGCTGTTTTTT. The chain uses TRBV5-1 and TRBJ2-2; D possibly corresponds to TRBD2 (5 bases). The ends were cut back, 4 bases at V and 1 base at J, with 14 bases in the middle. The V gene's germline CDR1 is SGHRS and CDR2 YFSETQ. The CDR3 sequence is 16 residues long.

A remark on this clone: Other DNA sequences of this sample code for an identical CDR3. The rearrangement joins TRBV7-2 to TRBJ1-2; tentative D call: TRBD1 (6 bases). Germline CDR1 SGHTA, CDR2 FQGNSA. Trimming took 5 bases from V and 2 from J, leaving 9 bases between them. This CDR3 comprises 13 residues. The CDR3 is CASSPDRNYGYTF. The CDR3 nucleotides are TGTGCCAGCAGCCCGGACAGAAACTATGGCTACACCTTC.

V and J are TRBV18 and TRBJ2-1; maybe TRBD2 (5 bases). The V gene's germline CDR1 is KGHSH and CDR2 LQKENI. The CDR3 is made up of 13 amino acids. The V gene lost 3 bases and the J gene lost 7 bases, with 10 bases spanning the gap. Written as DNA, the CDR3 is TGTGCCAGCTCACCCGGACTTAGGAATGAGCAGTTCTTC. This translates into CASSPGLRNEQFF.

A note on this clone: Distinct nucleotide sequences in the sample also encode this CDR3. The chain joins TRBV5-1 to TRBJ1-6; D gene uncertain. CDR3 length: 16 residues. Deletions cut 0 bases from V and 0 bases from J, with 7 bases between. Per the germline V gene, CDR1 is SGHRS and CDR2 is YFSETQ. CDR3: CASSLVGSSYNSPLHF. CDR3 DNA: TGCGCCAGCAGCTTGGTCGGGAGCTCCTATAATTCACCCCTCCACTTT.

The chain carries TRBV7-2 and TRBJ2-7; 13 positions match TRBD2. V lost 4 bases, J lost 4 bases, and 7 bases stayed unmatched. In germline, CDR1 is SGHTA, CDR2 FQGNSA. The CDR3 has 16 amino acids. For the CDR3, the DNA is TGTGCCAGCAGCTGGGAAGGGACTAGCGGGATATACGAGCAGTACTTC. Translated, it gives CASSWEGTSGIYEQYF.

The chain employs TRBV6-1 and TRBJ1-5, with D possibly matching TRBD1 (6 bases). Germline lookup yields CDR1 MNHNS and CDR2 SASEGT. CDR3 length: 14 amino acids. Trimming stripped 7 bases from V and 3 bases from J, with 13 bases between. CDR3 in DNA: TGTGCCAGCATTCAAGGACAGATCAATCAGCCCCAGCATTTT. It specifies CASIQGQINQPQHF.

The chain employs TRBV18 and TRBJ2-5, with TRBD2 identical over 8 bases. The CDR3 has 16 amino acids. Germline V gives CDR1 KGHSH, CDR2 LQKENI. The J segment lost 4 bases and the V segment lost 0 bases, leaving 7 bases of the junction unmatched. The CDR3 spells CASSPPTGGQRETQYF. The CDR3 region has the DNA TGTGCCAGCTCACCACCGACGGGGGGGCAAAGAGAGACCCAGTACTTC.

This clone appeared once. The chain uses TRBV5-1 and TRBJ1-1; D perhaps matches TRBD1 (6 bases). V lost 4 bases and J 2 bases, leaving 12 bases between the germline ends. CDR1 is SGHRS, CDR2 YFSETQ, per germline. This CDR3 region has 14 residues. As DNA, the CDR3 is TGCGCCAGCAGCCAAGGACAGTTTAACACTGAAGCTTTCTTT. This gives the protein CASSQGQFNTEAFF. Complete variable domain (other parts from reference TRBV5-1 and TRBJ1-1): KAGVTQTPRYLIKTRGQQVTLSCSPISGHRSVSWYQQTPGQGLQFLFEYFSETQRNKGNFPGRFSGRQFSNSRSEMNVSTLELGDSALYLCASSQGQFNTEAFFGQGTRLTVV.

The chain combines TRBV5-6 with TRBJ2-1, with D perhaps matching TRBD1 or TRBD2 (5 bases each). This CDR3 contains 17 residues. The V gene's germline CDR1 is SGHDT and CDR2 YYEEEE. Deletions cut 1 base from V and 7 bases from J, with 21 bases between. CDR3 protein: CASSLKVSGARGNEQFF. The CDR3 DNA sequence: TGTGCCAGCAGCTTGAAAGTTTCTGGGGCTCGGGGAAATGAGCAGTTCTTC.

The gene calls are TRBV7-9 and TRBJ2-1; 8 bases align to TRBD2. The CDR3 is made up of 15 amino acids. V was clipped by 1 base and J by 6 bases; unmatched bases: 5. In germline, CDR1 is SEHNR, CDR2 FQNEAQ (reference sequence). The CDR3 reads CASSLVGTSLNEQFF. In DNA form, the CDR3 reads TGTGCCAGCAGCTTAGTGGGGACTAGTCTCAATGAGCAGTTCTTC.

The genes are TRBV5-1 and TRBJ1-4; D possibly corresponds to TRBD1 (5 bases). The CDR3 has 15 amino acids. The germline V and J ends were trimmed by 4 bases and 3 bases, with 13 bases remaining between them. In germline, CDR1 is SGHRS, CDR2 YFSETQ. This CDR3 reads CASSAQGKANEKLFF. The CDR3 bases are TGCGCCAGCAGCGCCCAGGGTAAAGCTAATGAAAAACTGTTTTTT.